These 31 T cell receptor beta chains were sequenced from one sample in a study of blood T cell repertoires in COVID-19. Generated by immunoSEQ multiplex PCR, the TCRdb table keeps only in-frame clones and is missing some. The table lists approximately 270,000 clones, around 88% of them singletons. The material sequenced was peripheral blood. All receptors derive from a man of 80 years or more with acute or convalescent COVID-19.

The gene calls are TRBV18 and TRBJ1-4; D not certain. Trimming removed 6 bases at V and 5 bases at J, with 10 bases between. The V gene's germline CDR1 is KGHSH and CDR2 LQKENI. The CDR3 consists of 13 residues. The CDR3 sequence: CASSGGQNEKLFF. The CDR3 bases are TGTGCCAGCTCCGGAGGGCAAAATGAAAAACTGTTTTTT.

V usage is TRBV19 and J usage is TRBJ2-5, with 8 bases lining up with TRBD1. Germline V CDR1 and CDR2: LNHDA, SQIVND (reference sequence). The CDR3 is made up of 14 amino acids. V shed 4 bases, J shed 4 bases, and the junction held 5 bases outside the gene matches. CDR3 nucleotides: TGTGCCAGTAGTACTACAGGGGGTCGAGAGACCCAGTACTTC. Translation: CASSTTGGRETQYF.

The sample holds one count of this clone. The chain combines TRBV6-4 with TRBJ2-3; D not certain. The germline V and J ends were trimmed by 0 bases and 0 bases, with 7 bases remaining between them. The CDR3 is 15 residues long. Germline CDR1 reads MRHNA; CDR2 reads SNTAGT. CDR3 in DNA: TGTGCCAGCAGTGACTCCCGGGTCAGCACAGATACGCAGTATTTT. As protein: CASSDSRVSTDTQYF.

CDR3 region: CASRGYRDGQPQHF. CDR3 nucleotides: TGTGCCAGCAGGGGGTACAGGGACGGTCAGCCCCAGCATTTT. The chain carries TRBV28 and TRBJ1-5; tentative D call: TRBD1 (6 bases). Germline V gene sequence: CDR1 MDHEN, CDR2 SYDVKM. The CDR3 length is 14 residues. V was cut by 6 bases and J by 6 bases, with 15 bases left in between. The whole variable domain, remainder taken from reference TRBV28 and TRBJ1-5, is DVKVTQSSRYLVKRTGEKVFLECVQDMDHENMFWYRQDPGLGLRLIYFSYDVKMKEKGDIPEGYSVSREKKERFSLILESASTNQTSMYLCASRGYRDGQPQHFGDGTRLSIL.

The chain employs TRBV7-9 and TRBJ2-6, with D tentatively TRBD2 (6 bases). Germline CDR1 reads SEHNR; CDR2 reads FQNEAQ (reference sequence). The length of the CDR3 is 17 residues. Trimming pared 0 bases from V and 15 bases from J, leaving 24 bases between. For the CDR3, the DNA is TGTGCCAGCAGCTTAGCCCTAGTGTTTGGGCCATGGGGGGACCTGACTTTC. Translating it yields CASSLALVFGPWGDLTF.

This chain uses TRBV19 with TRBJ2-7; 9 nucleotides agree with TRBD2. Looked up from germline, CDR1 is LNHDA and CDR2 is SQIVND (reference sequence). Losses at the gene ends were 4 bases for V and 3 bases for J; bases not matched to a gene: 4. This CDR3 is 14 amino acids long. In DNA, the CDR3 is TGTGCCAGTAGTAGCCTAGCGGGGAACTACGAGCAGTACTTC. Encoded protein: CASSSLAGNYEQYF.

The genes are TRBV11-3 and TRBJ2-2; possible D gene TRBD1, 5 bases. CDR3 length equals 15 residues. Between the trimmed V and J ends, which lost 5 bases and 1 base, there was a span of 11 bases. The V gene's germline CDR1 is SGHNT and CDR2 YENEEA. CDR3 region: CASSHGHLNTGELFF. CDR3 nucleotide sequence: TGTGCCAGCAGCCATGGACACTTGAACACCGGGGAGCTGTTTTTT.

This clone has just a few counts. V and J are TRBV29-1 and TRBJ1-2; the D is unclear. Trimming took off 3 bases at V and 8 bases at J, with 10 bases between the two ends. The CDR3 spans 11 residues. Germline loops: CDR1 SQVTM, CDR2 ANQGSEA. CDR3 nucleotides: TGCAGCGTTGACTGGGGAGGAGGCTACACCTTC. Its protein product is CSVDWGGGYTF.

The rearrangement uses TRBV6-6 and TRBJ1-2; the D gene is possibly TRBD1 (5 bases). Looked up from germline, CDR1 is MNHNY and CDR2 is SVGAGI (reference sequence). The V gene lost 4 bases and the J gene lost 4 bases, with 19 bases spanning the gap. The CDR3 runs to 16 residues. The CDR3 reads CASSSNLDKGLYGYTF. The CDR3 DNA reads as TGTGCCAGCAGTTCCAACCTAGACAAGGGGCTCTATGGCTACACCTTC.

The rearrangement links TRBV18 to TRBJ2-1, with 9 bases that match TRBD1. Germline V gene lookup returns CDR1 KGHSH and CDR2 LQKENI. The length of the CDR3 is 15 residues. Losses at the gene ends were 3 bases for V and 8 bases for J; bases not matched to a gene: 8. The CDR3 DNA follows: TGTGCCAGCTCACCGGGACAGGGTATTGGGGATGAGCAGTTCTTC. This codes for CASSPGQGIGDEQFF.

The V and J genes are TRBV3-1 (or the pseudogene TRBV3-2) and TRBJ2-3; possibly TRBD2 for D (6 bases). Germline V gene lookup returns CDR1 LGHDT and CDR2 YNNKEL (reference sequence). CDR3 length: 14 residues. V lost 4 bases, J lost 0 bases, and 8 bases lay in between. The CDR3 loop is CASSRLGSTDTQYF. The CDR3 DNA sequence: TGTGCCAGCAGCCGACTAGGTAGCACAGATACGCAGTATTTT.

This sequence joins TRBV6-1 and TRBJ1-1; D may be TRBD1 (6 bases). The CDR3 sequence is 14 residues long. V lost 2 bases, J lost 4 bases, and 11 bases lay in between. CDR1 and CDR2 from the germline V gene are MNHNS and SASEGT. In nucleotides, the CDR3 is TGTGCCAGCAGTGAATTAAACAGGGTCACTGAAGCTTTCTTT. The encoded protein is CASSELNRVTEAFF.

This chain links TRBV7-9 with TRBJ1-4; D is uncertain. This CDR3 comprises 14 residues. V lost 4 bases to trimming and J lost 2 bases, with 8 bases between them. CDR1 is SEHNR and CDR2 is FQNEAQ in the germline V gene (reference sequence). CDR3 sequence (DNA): TGTGCCAGCAGCTCTCAGCGGACTAATGAAAAACTGTTTTTT. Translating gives CASSSQRTNEKLFF.

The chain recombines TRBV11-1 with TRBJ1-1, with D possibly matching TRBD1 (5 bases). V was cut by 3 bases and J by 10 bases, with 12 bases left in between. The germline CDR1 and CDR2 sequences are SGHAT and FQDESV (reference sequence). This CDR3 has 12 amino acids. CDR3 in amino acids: CASSLGGGGAFF. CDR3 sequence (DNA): TGTGCCAGCAGCTTGGGCGGGGGTGGAGCTTTCTTT.

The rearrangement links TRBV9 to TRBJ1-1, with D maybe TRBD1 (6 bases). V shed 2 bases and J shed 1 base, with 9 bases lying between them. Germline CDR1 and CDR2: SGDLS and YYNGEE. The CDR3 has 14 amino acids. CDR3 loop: CASSVGTRNTEAFF. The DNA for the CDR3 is TGTGCCAGCAGCGTCGGGACAAGGAACACTGAAGCTTTCTTT.

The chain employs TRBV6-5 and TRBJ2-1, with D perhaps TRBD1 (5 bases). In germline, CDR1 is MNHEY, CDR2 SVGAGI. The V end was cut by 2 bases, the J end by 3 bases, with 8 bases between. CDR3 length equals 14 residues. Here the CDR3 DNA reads TGTGCCAGCAGTTACGACAGCCGCTACAATGAGCAGTTCTTC. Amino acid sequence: CASSYDSRYNEQFF.

CDR3 DNA: TGTGCCAGCAGTGAGACCCAAGCCCTCGGGACAGGGGATCAGCCCCAGCATTTT. Its protein product is CASSETQALGTGDQPQHF. V usage is TRBV6-4 and J usage is TRBJ1-5; 10 bases fit TRBD1. The CDR3 runs 18 residues. Trimming at V came to 3 bases and at J to 5 bases, leaving 13 bases not matched to a gene. CDR1 is MRHNA, CDR2 SNTAGT, per germline.

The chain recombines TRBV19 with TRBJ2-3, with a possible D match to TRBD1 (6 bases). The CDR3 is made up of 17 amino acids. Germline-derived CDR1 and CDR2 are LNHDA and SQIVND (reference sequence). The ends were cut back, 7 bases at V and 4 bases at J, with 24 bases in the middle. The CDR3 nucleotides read TGTGCCAGTATGGCCTTACAGGGTCTCGGCAATGCAGATACGCAGTATTTT. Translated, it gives CASMALQGLGNADTQYF.

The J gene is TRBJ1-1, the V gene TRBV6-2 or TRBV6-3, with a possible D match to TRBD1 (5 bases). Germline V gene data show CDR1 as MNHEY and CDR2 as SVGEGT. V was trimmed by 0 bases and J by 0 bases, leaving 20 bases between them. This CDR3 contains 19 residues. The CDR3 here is CASSYSPGISILMNTEAFF. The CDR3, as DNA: TGTGCCAGCAGTTACTCCCCAGGGATCTCAATTCTAATGAACACTGAAGCTTTCTTT.

This CDR3 reads CASSQVDRGDLHEQYF. The CDR3 nucleotides are TGTGCCAGCAGCCAAGTTGACAGGGGCGATCTCCACGAGCAGTACTTC. The rearrangement links TRBV4-2 to TRBJ2-7; 8 bases fit TRBD1. V was clipped by 1 base and J by 5 bases; unmatched bases: 10. Per the germline V gene, CDR1 is LGHNA and CDR2 is YNFKEQ. This CDR3 spans 16 amino acids.

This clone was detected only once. In DNA, the CDR3 is TGTGCCAGCAGCTTAGATCCGGGAGGGGGAGAGACCCAGTACTTC. Protein sequence: CASSLDPGGGETQYF. The V and J genes are TRBV11-2 and TRBJ2-5; 8 bases align to TRBD2. Per the germline V gene, CDR1 is SGHAT and CDR2 is FQNNGV. J gave up 4 bases and V 0 bases, and 4 bases lay outside the gene matches. There are 15 residues in the CDR3.

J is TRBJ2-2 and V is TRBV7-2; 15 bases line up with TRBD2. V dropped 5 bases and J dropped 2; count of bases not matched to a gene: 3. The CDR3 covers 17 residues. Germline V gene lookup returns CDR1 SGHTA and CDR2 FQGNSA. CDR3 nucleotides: TGTGCCAGCAGCAGGACTAGCGGGAGGGCCAACACCGGGGAGCTGTTTTTT. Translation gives CASSRTSGRANTGELFF.

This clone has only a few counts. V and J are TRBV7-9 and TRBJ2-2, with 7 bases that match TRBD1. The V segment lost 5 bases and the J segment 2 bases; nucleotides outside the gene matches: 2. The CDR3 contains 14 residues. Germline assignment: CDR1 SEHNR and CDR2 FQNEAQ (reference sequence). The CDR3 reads CASSRDSNTGELFF. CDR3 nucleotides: TGTGCCAGCAGCCGGGACAGTAACACCGGGGAGCTGTTTTTT.

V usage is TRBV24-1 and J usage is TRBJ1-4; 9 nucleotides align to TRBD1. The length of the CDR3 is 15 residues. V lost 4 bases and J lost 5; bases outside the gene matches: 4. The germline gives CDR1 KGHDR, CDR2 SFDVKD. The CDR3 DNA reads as TGTGCCACCAGTGAGGGACAGGGCCTGAATGAAAAACTGTTTTTT. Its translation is CATSEGQGLNEKLFF.

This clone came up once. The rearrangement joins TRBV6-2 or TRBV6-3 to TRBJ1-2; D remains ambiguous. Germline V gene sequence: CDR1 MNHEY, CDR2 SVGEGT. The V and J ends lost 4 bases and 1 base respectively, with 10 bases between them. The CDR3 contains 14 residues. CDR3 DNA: TGTGCCAGCAGTTCTGCATTACTTAACTATGGCTACACCTTC. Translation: CASSSALLNYGYTF.

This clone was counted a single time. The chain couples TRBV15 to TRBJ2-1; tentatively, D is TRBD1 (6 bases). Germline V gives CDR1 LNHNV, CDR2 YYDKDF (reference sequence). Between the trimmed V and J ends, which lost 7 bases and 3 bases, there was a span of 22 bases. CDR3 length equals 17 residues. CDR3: CATTTIDLRGIYNEQFF. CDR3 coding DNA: TGTGCCACCACCACTATAGATCTGAGGGGGATCTACAATGAGCAGTTCTTC.

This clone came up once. CDR3 region: CASSFYPGSDQETQYF. CDR3 DNA sequence: TGCGCCAGCAGCTTTTACCCCGGGTCAGACCAAGAGACCCAGTACTTC. This rearrangement joins TRBV5-1 to TRBJ2-5; D call uncertain. This CDR3 is built from 16 residues. The germline gives CDR1 SGHRS, CDR2 YFSETQ. Trimming stripped 2 bases from V and 0 bases from J, with 14 bases between.

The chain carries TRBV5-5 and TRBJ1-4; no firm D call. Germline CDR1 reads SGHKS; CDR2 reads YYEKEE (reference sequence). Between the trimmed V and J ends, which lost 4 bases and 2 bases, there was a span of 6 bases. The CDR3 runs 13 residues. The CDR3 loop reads CASSLPTNEKLFF. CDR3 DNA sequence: TGTGCCAGCAGCCTACCGACTAATGAAAAACTGTTTTTT.

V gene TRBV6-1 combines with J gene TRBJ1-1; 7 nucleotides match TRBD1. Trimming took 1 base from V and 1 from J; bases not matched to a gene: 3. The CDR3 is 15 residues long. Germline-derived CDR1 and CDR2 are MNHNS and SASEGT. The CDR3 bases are TGTGCCAGCAGTGAAGAGGACAGGTCGAACACTGAAGCTTTCTTT. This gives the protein CASSEEDRSNTEAFF.

CDR3 sequence (DNA): TGTGCCAGCAGTGACGGTGTGACTGGAAACACCATATATTTT. Amino acid sequence: CASSDGVTGNTIYF. The V call is TRBV2, the J call TRBJ1-3; D remains unclear. Per the germline V gene, CDR1 is SNHLY and CDR2 is FYNNEI. CDR3 length: 14 residues. Trimming removed 3 bases at V and 2 bases at J, with 8 bases between.

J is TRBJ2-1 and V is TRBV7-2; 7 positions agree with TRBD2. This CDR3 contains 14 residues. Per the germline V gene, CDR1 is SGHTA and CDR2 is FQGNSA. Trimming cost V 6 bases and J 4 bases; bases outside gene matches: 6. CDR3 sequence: CASSEGRGYNEQFF. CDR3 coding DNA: TGTGCCAGCAGTGAGGGGCGGGGGTACAATGAGCAGTTCTTC.